Shown below are 10 T cell receptor beta chains from a single sample sequenced in a study of Ad26.COV2.S vaccination and SARS-CoV-2 variants. Method: immunoSEQ multiplex PCR; TCRdb's copy keeps in-frame clones and lacks some. The repertoire holds under 550,000 clones, more than 75% seen once, with about 3.5% in the top ten. Treatment: over 15 received Ad26.COV2.S at low or high dose, single or two shots; about five received placebo; per-sample allocation not given. Day 63 after the first vaccine or placebo injection was the time point for sampling. The sample in question was peripheral blood, obtained in a trial of Ad26.COV2.S vaccine versus placebo. The receptors shown here come from a person aged 18 to 59 who received the Ad26.COV2.S COVID-19 vaccine or a placebo.

The rearrangement uses TRBV6-4 and TRBJ2-6; D is undetermined. Germline V CDR1 and CDR2: MRHNA, SNTAGT. This CDR3 region has 17 residues. V lost 4 bases, J lost 0 bases, and 13 bases lay in between. The CDR3 DNA follows: TGTGCCAGCAGTGCCACGCTCAGGAGCTCTGGGGCCAACGTCCTGACTTTC. The encoded protein is CASSATLRSSGANVLTF.

V is TRBV28 and J is TRBJ1-5; D remains unclear. The CDR3 has 16 amino acids. The V end lost 7 bases, the J end lost 7 bases, and 23 bases lay between the germline ends. Germline CDR1 is MDHEN and CDR2 is SYDVKM. The CDR3 is CASTGPGYLRRQPQHF. CDR3 bases: TGTGCCAGCACCGGGCCGGGATACTTAAGGAGGCAGCCCCAGCATTTT.

The chain links TRBV7-2 to TRBJ2-1; TRBD1 matches 7 bases. With V trimmed by 1 base and J by 10 bases, 10 bases remained unmatched. The CDR3 spans 15 residues. Germline-derived CDR1 and CDR2 are SGHTA and FQGNSA. CDR3 in amino acids: CASSLVAGTVREQFF. The DNA for the CDR3 is TGTGCCAGCAGCTTAGTGGCCGGGACAGTGAGGGAGCAGTTCTTC.

The chain uses TRBV5-4 and TRBJ2-2; TRBD2 matches at 10 bases. V was clipped by 4 bases and J by 5 bases; unmatched bases: 8. Germline V gene sequence: CDR1 SGHNT, CDR2 YYREEE (reference sequence). This CDR3 region has 16 residues. The DNA for the CDR3 is TGTGCCAGCAGCCGACTAGCGGGCCAAGGGACCGGGGAGCTGTTTTTT. Translation gives CASSRLAGQGTGELFF.

This clone is large. V usage is TRBV21-1 and J usage is TRBJ2-7; the table's D call, TRBD1, has no DNA check behind it. TRBV21-1 is listed as a pseudogene. The CDR3 covers 12 residues. The CDR3 protein is CASTGPSYEQYF. The CDR3 DNA follows: TGTGCCAGCACAGGGCCTTCCTACGAGCAGTACTTC.

The chain couples TRBV4-1 to TRBJ2-2; D remains ambiguous. The CDR3 sequence is 15 residues long. V was trimmed by 1 base and J by 0 bases, leaving 6 bases between them. Germline CDR1 reads MGHRA; CDR2 reads YSYEKL. In nucleotides, the CDR3 is TGCGCCAGCAGCCAAGGGCGGTCGAACACCGGGGAGCTGTTTTTT. This gives the protein CASSQGRSNTGELFF.

The chain joins TRBV5-6 to TRBJ2-7; the match to TRBD2 covers 9 bases. The germline V gene encodes CDR1 SGHDT and CDR2 YYEEEE. The CDR3 has 18 residues. The junction had 15 bases not matched to a gene; V was cut back by 4 bases and J by 1 base. CDR3 residues: CASSPLVAGDTQSYEQYF. CDR3 sequence (DNA): TGTGCCAGCAGCCCCCTGGTAGCGGGGGACACACAATCCTACGAGCAGTACTTC.

The CDR3 protein is CASSFYRDNSPLHF. CDR3 DNA: TGTGCCAGCAGCTTCTACAGAGATAATTCACCCCTCCACTTT. The J gene is TRBJ1-6, the V gene TRBV7-2, with D uncertain. This CDR3 contains 14 residues. Trimming stripped 3 bases from V and 5 bases from J, with 8 bases between. CDR1 is SGHTA and CDR2 is FQGNSA in the germline V gene.

DNA for the CDR3: TGTGCCAGCAGCTCGACCGTGGGAACAGATACGCAGTATTTT. Protein: CASSSTVGTDTQYF. The rearrangement joins TRBV5-4 to TRBJ2-3; D ambiguous. CDR3 length equals 14 residues. The ends were cut back, 3 bases at V and 3 bases at J, with 11 bases in the middle. CDR1 SGHNT and CDR2 YYREEE come from the germline V gene (reference sequence).

CDR3 DNA: TGTGCCAGCAGTTACAGAACAGACTCCTACTATGGCTACACCTTC. This gives the protein CASSYRTDSYYGYTF. The chain employs TRBV6-6 and TRBJ1-2; no definite D call. With 2 bases removed from V and 3 bases from J, the gap between germline ends came to 13 bases. Per germline, CDR1 MNHNY and CDR2 SVGAGI (reference sequence). CDR3 length: 15 amino acids.